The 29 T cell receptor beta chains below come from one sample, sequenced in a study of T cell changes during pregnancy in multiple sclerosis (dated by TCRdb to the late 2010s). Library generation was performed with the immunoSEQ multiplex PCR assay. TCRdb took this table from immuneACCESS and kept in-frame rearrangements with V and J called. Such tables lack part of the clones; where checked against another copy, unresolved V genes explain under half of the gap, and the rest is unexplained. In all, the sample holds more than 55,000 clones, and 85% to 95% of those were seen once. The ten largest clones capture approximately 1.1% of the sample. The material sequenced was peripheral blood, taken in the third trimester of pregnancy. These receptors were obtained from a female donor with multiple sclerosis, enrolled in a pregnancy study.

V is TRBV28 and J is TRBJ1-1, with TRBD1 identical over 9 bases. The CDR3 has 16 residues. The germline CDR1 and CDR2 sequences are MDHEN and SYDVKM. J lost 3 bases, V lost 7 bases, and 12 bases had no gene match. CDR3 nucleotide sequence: TGTGCCAGCAAGCCATATACAGGGGGCGCGGACACTGAAGCTTTCTTT. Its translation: CASKPYTGGADTEAFF.

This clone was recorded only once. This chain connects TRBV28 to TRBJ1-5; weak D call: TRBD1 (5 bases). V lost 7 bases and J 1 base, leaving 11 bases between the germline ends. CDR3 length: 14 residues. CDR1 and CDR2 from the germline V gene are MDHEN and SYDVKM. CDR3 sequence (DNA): TGTGCCAGCATCTCCGACAGAAGCAATCAGCCCCAGCATTTT. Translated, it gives CASISDRSNQPQHF.

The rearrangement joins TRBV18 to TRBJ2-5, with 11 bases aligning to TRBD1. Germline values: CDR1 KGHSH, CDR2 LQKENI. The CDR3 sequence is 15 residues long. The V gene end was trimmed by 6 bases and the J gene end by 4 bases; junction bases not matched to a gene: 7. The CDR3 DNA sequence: TGTGCCAGCTCCCCCTTCGGGACAGGGGGAGAGACCCAGTACTTC. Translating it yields CASSPFGTGGETQYF. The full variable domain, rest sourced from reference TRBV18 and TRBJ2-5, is NAGVMQNPRHLVRRRGQEARLRCSPMKGHSHVYWYRQLPEEGLKFMVYLQKENIIDESGMPKERFSAEFPKEGPSILRIQQVVRGDSAAYFCASSPFGTGGETQYFGPGTRLLVL.

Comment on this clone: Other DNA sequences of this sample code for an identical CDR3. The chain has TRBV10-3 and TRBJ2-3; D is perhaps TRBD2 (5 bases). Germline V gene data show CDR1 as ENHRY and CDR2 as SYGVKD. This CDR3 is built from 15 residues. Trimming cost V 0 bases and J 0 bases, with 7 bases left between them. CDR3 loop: CAISESSGSTDTQYF. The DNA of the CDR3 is TGTGCCATCAGTGAGTCGAGCGGTAGCACAGATACGCAGTATTTT.

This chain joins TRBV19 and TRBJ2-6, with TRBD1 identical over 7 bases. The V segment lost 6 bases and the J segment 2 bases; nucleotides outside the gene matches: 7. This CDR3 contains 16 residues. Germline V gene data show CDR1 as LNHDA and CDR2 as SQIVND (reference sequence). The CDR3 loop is CASRWTGVAGANVLTF. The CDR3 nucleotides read TGTGCCAGTAGATGGACAGGAGTCGCTGGGGCCAACGTCCTGACTTTC. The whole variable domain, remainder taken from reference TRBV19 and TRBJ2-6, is DGGITQSPKYLFRKEGQNVTLSCEQNLNHDAMYWYRQDPGQGLRLIYYSQIVNDFQKGDIAEGYSVSREKKESFPLTVTSAQKNPTAFYLCASRWTGVAGANVLTFGAGSRLTVL.

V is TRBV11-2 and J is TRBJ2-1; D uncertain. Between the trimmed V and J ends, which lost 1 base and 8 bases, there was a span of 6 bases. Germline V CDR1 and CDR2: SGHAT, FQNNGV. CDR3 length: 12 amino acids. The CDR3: CASSLVVYEQFF. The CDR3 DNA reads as TGTGCCAGCAGCTTAGTAGTTTATGAGCAGTTCTTC.

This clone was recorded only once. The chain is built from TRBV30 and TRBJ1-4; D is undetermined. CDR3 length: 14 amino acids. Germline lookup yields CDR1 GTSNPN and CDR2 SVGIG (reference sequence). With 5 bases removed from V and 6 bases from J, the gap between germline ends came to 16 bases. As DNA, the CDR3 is TGTGCCTGGGGCTCAGTTGACAAGGATGAAAAACTGTTTTTT. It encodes CAWGSVDKDEKLFF.

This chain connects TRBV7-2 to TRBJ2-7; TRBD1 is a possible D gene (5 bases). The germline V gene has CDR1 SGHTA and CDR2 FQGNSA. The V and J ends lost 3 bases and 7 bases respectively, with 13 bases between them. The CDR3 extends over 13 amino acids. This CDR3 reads CASSFQIRTEQYF. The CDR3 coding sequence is TGTGCCAGCAGCTTTCAAATTAGGACAGAGCAGTACTTC.

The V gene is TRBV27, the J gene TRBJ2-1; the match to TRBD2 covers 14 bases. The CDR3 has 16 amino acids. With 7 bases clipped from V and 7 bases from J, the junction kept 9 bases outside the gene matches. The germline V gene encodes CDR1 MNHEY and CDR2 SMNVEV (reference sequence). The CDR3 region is CASTLGTSGSLNEQFF. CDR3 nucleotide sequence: TGTGCCAGCACCCTCGGGACTAGCGGGAGTTTAAATGAGCAGTTCTTC.

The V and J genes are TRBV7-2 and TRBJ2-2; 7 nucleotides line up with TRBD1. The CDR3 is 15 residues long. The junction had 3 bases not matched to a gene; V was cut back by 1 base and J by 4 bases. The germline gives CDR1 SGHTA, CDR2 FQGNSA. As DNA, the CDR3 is TGTGCCAGCAGCTTAGTCTCAGGGGGCACCGGGGAGCTGTTTTTT. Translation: CASSLVSGGTGELFF.

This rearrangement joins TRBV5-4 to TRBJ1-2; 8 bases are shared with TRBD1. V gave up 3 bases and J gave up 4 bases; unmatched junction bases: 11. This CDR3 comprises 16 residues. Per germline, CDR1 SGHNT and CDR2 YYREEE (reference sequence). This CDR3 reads CASSSAGQGFSYGYTF. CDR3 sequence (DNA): TGTGCCAGCAGCTCGGCCGGACAGGGATTTAGCTATGGCTACACCTTC.

The DNA for the CDR3 is TGTGCCAGCAGTGAGGGAGTGACCATTCAGTACTTC. Amino acid sequence: CASSEGVTIQYF. The chain joins TRBV6-1 to TRBJ2-4, with TRBD2 as a possible D gene (5 bases). The germline V gene has CDR1 MNHNS and CDR2 SASEGT. The CDR3 is 12 residues long. With 3 bases removed from V and 9 bases from J, the gap between germline ends came to 9 bases.

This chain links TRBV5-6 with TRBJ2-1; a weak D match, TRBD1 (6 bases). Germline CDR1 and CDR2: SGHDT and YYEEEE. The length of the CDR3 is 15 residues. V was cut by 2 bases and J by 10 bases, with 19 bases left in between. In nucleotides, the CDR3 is TGTGCCAGCAGCTTCCGGGACAAAGGTTTGCGGGAGCAGTTCTTC. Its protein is CASSFRDKGLREQFF.

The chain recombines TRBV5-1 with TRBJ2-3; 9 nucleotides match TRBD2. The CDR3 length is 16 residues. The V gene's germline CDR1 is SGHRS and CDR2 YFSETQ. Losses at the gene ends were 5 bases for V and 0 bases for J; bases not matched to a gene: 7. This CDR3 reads CASRPGTSLSTDTQYF. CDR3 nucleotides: TGCGCCAGCAGGCCCGGGACTAGCCTAAGCACAGATACGCAGTATTTT. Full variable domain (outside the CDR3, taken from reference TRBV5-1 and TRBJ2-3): KAGVTQTPRYLIKTRGQQVTLSCSPISGHRSVSWYQQTPGQGLQFLFEYFSETQRNKGNFPGRFSGRQFSNSRSEMNVSTLELGDSALYLCASRPGTSLSTDTQYFGPGTRLTVL.

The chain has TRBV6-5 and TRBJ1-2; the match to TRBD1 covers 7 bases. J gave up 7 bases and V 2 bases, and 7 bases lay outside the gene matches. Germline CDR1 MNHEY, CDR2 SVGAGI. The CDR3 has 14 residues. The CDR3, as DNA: TGTGCCAGCAGTTACGTGACAGGGAGCCGTGGCTACACCTTC. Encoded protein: CASSYVTGSRGYTF.

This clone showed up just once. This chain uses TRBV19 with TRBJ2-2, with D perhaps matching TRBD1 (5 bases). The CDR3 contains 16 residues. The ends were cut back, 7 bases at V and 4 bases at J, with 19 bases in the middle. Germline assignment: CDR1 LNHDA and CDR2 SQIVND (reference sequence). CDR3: CASIGGVADITGELFF. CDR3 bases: TGTGCCAGTATTGGTGGAGTGGCGGACATCACCGGGGAGCTGTTTTTT.

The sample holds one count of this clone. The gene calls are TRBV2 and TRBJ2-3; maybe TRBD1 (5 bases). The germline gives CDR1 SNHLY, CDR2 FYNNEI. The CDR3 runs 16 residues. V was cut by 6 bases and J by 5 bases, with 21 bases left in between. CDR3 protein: CASSPEVAGWGDTQYF. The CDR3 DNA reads TGTGCCAGCAGCCCCGAAGTGGCAGGGTGGGGAGATACGCAGTATTTT.

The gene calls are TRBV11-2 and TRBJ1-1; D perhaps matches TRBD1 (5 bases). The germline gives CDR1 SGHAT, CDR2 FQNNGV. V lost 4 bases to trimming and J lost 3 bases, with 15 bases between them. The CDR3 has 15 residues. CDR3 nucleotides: TGTGCCAGCAGCTACGGGCGGCGGGGGGACACTGAAGCTTTCTTT. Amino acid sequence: CASSYGRRGDTEAFF.

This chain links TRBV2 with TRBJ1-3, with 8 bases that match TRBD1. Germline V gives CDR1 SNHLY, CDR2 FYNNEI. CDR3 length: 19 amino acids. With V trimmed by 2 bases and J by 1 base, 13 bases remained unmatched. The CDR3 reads CASSEWRTGRDGSGNTIYF. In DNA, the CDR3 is TGTGCCAGCAGTGAATGGAGGACAGGGCGTGATGGGTCTGGAAACACCATATATTTT.

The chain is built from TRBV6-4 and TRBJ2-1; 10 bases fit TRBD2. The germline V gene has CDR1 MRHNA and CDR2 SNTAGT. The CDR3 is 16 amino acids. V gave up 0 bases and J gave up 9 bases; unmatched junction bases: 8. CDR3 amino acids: CASSDSSSGRASEQFF. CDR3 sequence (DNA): TGTGCCAGCAGTGACTCATCCAGCGGGAGGGCCAGTGAGCAGTTCTTC.

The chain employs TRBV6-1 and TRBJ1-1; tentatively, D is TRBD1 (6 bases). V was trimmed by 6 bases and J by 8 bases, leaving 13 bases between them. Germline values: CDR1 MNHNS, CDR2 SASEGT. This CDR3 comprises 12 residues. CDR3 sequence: CASRQYGQEAFF. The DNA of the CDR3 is TGTGCCAGCAGGCAATATGGACAGGAAGCTTTCTTT.

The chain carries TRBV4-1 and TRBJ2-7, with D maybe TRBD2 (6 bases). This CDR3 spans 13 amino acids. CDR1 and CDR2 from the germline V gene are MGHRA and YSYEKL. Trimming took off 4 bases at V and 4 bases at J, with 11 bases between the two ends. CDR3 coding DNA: TGCGCCAGCAGCCCCTACGGGGGTTACGAGCAGTACTTC. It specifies CASSPYGGYEQYF.

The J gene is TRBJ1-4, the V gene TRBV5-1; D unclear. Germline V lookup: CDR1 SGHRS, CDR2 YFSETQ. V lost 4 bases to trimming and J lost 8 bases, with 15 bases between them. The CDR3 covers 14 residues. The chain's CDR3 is CASSPLGGWEKLFF. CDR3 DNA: TGCGCCAGCAGCCCCCTTGGAGGTTGGGAAAAACTGTTTTTT. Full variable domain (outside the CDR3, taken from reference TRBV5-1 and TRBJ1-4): KAGVTQTPRYLIKTRGQQVTLSCSPISGHRSVSWYQQTPGQGLQFLFEYFSETQRNKGNFPGRFSGRQFSNSRSEMNVSTLELGDSALYLCASSPLGGWEKLFFGSGTQLSVL.

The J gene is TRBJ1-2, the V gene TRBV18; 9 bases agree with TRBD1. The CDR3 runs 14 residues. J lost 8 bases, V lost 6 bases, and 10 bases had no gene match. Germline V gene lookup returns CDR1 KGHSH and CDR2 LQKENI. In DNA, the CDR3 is TGTGCCAGCTCTCCGGGACAGGGAGGCGACGGCTACACCTTC. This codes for CASSPGQGGDGYTF.

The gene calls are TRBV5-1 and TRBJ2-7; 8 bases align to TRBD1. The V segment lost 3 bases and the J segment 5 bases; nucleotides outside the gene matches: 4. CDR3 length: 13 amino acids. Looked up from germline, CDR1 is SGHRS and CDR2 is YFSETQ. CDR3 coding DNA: TGCGCCAGCAGCTACAGGGGGTTAAACGAGCAGTACTTC. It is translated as CASSYRGLNEQYF.

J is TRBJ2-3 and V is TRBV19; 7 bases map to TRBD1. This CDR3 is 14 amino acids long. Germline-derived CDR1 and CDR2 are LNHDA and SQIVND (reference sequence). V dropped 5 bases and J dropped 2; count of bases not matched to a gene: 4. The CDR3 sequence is CASSQGDDTDTQYF. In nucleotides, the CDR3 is TGTGCCAGTAGTCAGGGGGATGACACAGATACGCAGTATTTT.

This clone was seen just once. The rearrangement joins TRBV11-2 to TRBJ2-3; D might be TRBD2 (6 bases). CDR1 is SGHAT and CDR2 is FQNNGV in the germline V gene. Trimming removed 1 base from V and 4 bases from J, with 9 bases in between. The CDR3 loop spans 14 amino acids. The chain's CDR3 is CASSLGTIPDTQYF. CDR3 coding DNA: TGTGCCAGCAGCTTAGGGACTATCCCAGATACGCAGTATTTT.

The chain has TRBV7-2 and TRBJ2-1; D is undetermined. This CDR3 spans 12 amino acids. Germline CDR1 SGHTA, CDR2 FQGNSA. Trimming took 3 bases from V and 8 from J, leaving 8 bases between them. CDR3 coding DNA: TGTGCCAGCAGCTTGAGCCGGGATGAGCAGTTCTTC. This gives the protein CASSLSRDEQFF.

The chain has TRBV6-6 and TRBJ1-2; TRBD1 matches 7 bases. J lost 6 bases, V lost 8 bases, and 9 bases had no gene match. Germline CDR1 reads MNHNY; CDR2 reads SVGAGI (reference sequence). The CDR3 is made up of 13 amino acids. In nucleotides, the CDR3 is TGTGCCAGCTGGGACAGTGGACCAAATGGCTACACCTTC. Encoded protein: CASWDSGPNGYTF.